Following are 19 T cell receptor beta chains from one sample sequenced in a study of blood T cells in healthy people across ages (dated by TCRdb to between 2014 and 2016). The method was 5' RACE. Sequencing took place on an Illumina HiSeq 2500. The second PCR ran for about 6 to 11 cycles and used a J-beta primer mix along with a sample-barcoded 5' primer. TCRdb applied fastp at Q25 and MiXCR to the public reads, then kept only in-frame beta chains. Every distinct CDR3 protein forms one entry, paired with its most common genes and DNA. The sample yields about 640,000 distinct CDR3 sequences; roughly two fifths were counted once. The ten largest clonotypes hold around 30% of the sample. What was sequenced was blood. These receptor sequences come from a man aged 80 or over in good health.

This clonotype was observed many times. This chain joins TRBV6-2 or TRBV6-3 and TRBJ1-1; perhaps TRBD1 as D (5 bases). Deletions cut 10 bases from V and 4 bases from J, with 13 bases between. The CDR3 runs to 12 residues. In germline, CDR1 is MNHEY, CDR2 SVGEGT. CDR3 nucleotides: TGTGCCACCTTGGGGGGACTCACTGAAGCTTTCTTT. Residues: CATLGGLTEAFF.

This sequence joins TRBV2 and TRBJ2-6; 8 bases agree with TRBD2. CDR3 size: 18 residues. Germline CDR1 and CDR2: SNHLY and FYNNEI. V was pared by 8 bases and J by 1 base, with 13 bases of the junction left unmatched. The CDR3 region has the DNA TGTGCCAGCCACCTCGCGGGAGGTCTTTTTTCTGGGGCCAACGTCCTGACTTTC. It encodes CASHLAGGLFSGANVLTF.

This chain links TRBV20-1 with TRBJ1-5, with 11 bases identical to TRBD1. The J segment lost 6 bases and the V segment lost 3 bases, leaving 1 base of the junction unmatched. Germline V gene sequence: CDR1 DFQATT, CDR2 SNEGSKA (reference sequence). This CDR3 has 13 amino acids. The CDR3 coding sequence is TGCAGTGCTAGGGACAGGGGGCGTCAGCCCCAGCATTTT. Protein sequence: CSARDRGRQPQHF.

This clonotype was observed a handful of times. The chain uses TRBV20-1 and TRBJ2-5; 7 bases map to TRBD1. The CDR3 length is 12 residues. Germline V gives CDR1 DFQATT, CDR2 SNEGSKA (reference sequence). Trimming took 6 bases from V and 7 from J; bases not matched to a gene: 8. CDR3: CSAQRSGGTQYF. The CDR3, as DNA: TGCAGTGCCCAGCGGTCAGGGGGGACCCAGTACTTC.

The chain carries TRBV27 and TRBJ1-2, with 8 bases matching TRBD1. This CDR3 has 13 residues. Germline CDR1 MNHEY, CDR2 SMNVEV (reference sequence). V shed 3 bases, J shed 7 bases, and the junction held 4 bases outside the gene matches. The CDR3, as DNA: TGTGCCAGCAGTTTCCCCAGGGGGCTTGGCTACACCTTC. Residues: CASSFPRGLGYTF.

The gene calls are TRBV4-3 and TRBJ2-7, with TRBD1 matching 8 bases. The CDR3 loop spans 16 amino acids. V was pared by 1 base and J by 4 bases, with 9 bases of the junction left unmatched. Germline CDR1 and CDR2: LGHNA and YSLEER. Here the CDR3 DNA reads TGCGCCAGCAGCCAAGGGGCCGGGACAGGCGCTTACGAGCAGTACTTC. This sequence encodes CASSQGAGTGAYEQYF.

A note on this clonotype: A single base separates this from a much larger clone, so it may be a read error. CDR3 sequence: CASNPTGTSGEQYF. The CDR3 DNA follows: TGTGCCAGCAACCCGACAGGGACATCAGGTGAGCAGTACTTC. The rearrangement joins TRBV5-5 to TRBJ2-7, with 7 positions matching TRBD1. Trimming removed 6 bases from V and 7 bases from J; junction bases left unmatched: 13. Germline assignment: CDR1 SGHKS and CDR2 YYEKEE (reference sequence). The CDR3 contains 14 residues.

The CDR3 DNA reads TGTGCCAGCAGCCGGACTAGCGGGAGGACCTACAATGAGCAGTTCTTC. Translated: CASSRTSGRTYNEQFF. The chain recombines TRBV11-2 with TRBJ2-1; 14 positions agree with TRBD2. Germline V gene data show CDR1 as SGHAT and CDR2 as FQNNGV. The length of the CDR3 is 16 residues. Trimming at V came to 5 bases and at J to 2 bases, leaving 2 bases not matched to a gene.

This chain links TRBV5-6 with TRBJ2-5; maybe TRBD1 (6 bases). Trimming cost V 2 bases and J 2 bases, with 13 bases left between them. Germline V CDR1 and CDR2: SGHDT, YYEEEE. This CDR3 has 15 residues. The CDR3 region has the DNA TGTGCCAGCAGCTTAACAGGGAAATTTCAAGAGACCCAGTACTTC. Amino acid sequence: CASSLTGKFQETQYF.

This clonotype was counted between two and nine times. The rearrangement joins TRBV5-1 to TRBJ2-7, with 10 bases aligning to TRBD2. This CDR3 region has 20 residues. The V gene end was trimmed by 0 bases and the J gene end by 1 base; junction bases not matched to a gene: 16. CDR1 and CDR2 from the germline V gene are SGHRS and YFSETQ. The CDR3 DNA reads TGCGCCAGCAGCTTGGTCATACGGGCTAGCGGGGGTCCTTTGTCCTACGAGCAGTACTTC. Encoded protein: CASSLVIRASGGPLSYEQYF.

This clonotype was counted between two and nine times. The chain recombines TRBV20-1 with TRBJ2-5; possibly TRBD2 for D (5 bases). Trimming cost V 5 bases and J 2 bases, with 18 bases left between them. This CDR3 is built from 15 residues. Per germline, CDR1 DFQATT and CDR2 SNEGSKA (reference sequence). This chain's CDR3 is CSAGERSLPQETQYF. The CDR3 bases are TGCAGTGCTGGGGAGCGGAGTCTCCCACAAGAGACCCAGTACTTC.

This clonotype was counted a single time. The chain carries TRBV7-2 and TRBJ2-2; 10 bases fit TRBD1. Germline V gene sequence: CDR1 SGHTA, CDR2 FQGNSA. The length of the CDR3 is 16 residues. The V segment lost 1 base and the J segment 4 bases; nucleotides outside the gene matches: 3. The CDR3 reads CASSLVRTGGTGELFF. The CDR3 nucleotides read TGTGCCAGCAGCTTAGTTAGGACAGGGGGCACCGGGGAGCTGTTTTTT.

The chain has TRBV7-8 and TRBJ2-5, with 7 bases identical to TRBD2. This CDR3 has 15 residues. V shed 1 base, J shed 13 bases, and the junction held 15 bases outside the gene matches. The germline V gene has CDR1 SGHVS and CDR2 FQNEAQ. The CDR3 region has the DNA TGTGCCAGCAGCTTAGGGGAACTAGCGATTTATAATTTGTACTTC. This sequence encodes CASSLGELAIYNLYF.

This clonotype was seen repeatedly, ten times or more. The rearrangement joins TRBV10-3 to TRBJ1-1; no firm D call. Between the trimmed V and J ends, which lost 0 bases and 0 bases, there was a span of 8 bases. This CDR3 has 15 amino acids. Germline loops: CDR1 ENHRY, CDR2 SYGVKD. This chain's CDR3 is CAISESADLNTEAFF. CDR3 DNA sequence: TGTGCCATCAGTGAGTCGGCAGATCTGAACACTGAAGCTTTCTTT.

This clonotype was recorded a few times. V and J are TRBV30 and TRBJ1-6, with TRBD1 identical over 8 bases. CDR1 and CDR2 (germline): GTSNPN, SVGIG (reference sequence). V lost 1 base and J lost 7; bases outside the gene matches: 0. The CDR3 is 13 amino acids. This CDR3 reads CAWSGQGNSPLHF. The CDR3 DNA reads TGTGCCTGGAGTGGACAGGGGAATTCACCCCTCCACTTT.

This clonotype was picked up a small number of times. This chain connects TRBV6-2 or TRBV6-3 to TRBJ2-1; 8 bases are shared with TRBD2. There are 13 residues in the CDR3. Losses at the gene ends were 4 bases for V and 14 bases for J; bases not matched to a gene: 10. The germline V gene has CDR1 MNHEY and CDR2 SVGEGT. As DNA, the CDR3 is TGTGCCAGCAGTTTCACTCGTAGCGGGACGGAGTTCTTC. Translated: CASSFTRSGTEFF.

J is TRBJ1-4 and V is TRBV7-2; a weak D match, TRBD1 (5 bases). The CDR3 extends over 14 amino acids. The germline V gene has CDR1 SGHTA and CDR2 FQGNSA. V was shortened by 5 bases and J by 7 bases, with 14 bases between the two germline ends. CDR3 DNA: TGTGCCAGCAGCCCAGGGTCGTTGGGTGAAAAACTGTTTTTT. Translating gives CASSPGSLGEKLFF.

The chain joins TRBV27 to TRBJ2-3, with D perhaps TRBD1 (6 bases). CDR3 length: 15 residues. Germline CDR1 MNHEY, CDR2 SMNVEV (reference sequence). V lost 5 bases, J lost 0 bases, and 12 bases lay in between. The chain's CDR3 is CASSKNRVSTDTQYF. Written as DNA, the CDR3 is TGTGCCAGCAGTAAAAACAGGGTTAGCACAGATACGCAGTATTTT.

This chain links TRBV7-9 with TRBJ1-1; D perhaps matches TRBD1 (6 bases). The CDR3 length is 16 residues. Trimming removed 1 base at V and 4 bases at J, with 16 bases between. Germline V gives CDR1 SEHNR, CDR2 FQNEAQ (reference sequence). The CDR3 DNA sequence: TGTGCCAGCAGCTTAGGGGCAGGGGAACGGGTCACTGAAGCTTTCTTT. Protein: CASSLGAGERVTEAFF.